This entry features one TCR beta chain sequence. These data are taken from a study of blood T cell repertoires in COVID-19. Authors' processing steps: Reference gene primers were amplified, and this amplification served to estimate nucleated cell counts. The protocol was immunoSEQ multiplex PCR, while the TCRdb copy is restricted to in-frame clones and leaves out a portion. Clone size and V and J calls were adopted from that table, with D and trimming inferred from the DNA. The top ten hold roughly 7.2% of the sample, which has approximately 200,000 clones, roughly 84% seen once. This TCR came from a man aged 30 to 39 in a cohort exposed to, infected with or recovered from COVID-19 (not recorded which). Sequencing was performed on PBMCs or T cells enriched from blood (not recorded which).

The CDR3 sequence is CASSTKQGNTEAFF. The CDR3 DNA reads TGTGCCAGCAGTACCAAACAGGGGAACACTGAAGCTTTCTTT. The rearrangement links TRBV6-5 to TRBJ1-1; a weak D match, TRBD1 (6 bases). Trimming removed 5 bases at V and 1 base at J, with 11 bases between. The CDR3 is made up of 14 amino acids. Per the germline V gene, CDR1 is MNHEY and CDR2 is SVGAGI.